This T cell receptor beta chain was profiled in a study of cytomegalovirus exposure and HLA in healthy donors. Study outcomes and limitations: Further analysis, carried out later, found HLA-associated TCR beta chains more clonally expanded than equally common other chains.

This cohort consisted of healthy bone marrow donors. Germline CDR1 reads MNHEY; CDR2 reads SMNVEV (reference sequence). Trimming pared 5 bases from V and 3 bases from J, leaving 14 bases between. The CDR3 is made up of 15 amino acids. Comment on this clone: Its antigen is still unknown.

A multiplex PCR was run with 60 Vbeta primers and 13 Jbeta primers. Assay: immunoSEQ multiplex PCR; the TCRdb copy retains only in-frame clones and omits some. This table has some 20,000 clones, approximately 80% appearing once. The receptor's source is a human donor in good health. Sample: PBMCs. This sequence joins TRBV27 and TRBJ1-5; TRBD1 is a possible D gene (5 bases). The CDR3 DNA reads as TGTGCCAGCAGTAGCAAAATGACAGTCAATCAGCCCCAGCATTTT. As protein: CASSSKMTVNQPQHF.